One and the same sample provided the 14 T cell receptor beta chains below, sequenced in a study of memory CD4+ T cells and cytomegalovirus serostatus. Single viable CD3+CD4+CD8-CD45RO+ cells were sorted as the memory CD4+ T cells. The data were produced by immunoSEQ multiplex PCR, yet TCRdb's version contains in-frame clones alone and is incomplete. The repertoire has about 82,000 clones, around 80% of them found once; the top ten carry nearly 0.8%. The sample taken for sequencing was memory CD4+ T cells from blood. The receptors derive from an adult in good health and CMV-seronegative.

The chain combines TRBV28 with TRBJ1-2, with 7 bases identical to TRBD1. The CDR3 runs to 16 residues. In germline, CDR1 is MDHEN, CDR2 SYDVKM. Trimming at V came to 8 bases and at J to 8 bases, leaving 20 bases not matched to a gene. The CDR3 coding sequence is TGTGCCAGCGGTTCAGCGGACAGGACACCTATGCGGGGCTACACCTTC. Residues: CASGSADRTPMRGYTF.

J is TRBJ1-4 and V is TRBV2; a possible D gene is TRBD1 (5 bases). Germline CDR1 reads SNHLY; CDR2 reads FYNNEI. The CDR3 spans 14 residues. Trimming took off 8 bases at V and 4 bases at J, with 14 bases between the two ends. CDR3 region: CASQKGPINEKLFF. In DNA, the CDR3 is TGTGCCAGCCAGAAGGGACCCATTAATGAAAAACTGTTTTTT.

The DNA of the CDR3 is TGTGCCAGCAGCTTCGGACTAGCGGGGGAAGATACGCAGTATTTT. It yields the protein CASSFGLAGEDTQYF. The chain couples TRBV7-2 to TRBJ2-3; TRBD2 matches at 13 bases. With V trimmed by 3 bases and J by 5 bases, 2 bases remained unmatched. CDR1 and CDR2 from the germline V gene are SGHTA and FQGNSA. This CDR3 has 15 amino acids.

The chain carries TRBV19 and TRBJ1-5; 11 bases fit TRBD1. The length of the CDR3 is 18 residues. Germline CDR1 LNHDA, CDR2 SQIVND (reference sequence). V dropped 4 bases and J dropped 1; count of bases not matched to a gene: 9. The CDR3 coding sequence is TGTGCCAGTAGTACCGGGACAGGGGGGATTCGGAGCAATCAGCCCCAGCATTTT. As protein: CASSTGTGGIRSNQPQHF.

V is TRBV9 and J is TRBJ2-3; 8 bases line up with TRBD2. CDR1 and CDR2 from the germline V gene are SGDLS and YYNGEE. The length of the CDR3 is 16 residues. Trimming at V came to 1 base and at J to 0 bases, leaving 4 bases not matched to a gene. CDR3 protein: CASSVSAGESTDTQYF. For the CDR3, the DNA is TGTGCCAGCAGCGTATCAGCGGGGGAGAGCACAGATACGCAGTATTTT.

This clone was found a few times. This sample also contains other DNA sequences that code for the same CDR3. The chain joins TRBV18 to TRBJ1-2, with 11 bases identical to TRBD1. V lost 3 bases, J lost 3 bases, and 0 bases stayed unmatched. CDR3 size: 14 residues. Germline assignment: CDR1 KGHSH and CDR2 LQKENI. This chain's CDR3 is CASSPGQGDYGYTF. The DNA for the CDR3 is TGTGCCAGCTCACCGGGACAGGGGGACTATGGCTACACCTTC. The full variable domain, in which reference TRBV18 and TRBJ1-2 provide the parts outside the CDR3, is NAGVMQNPRHLVRRRGQEARLRCSPMKGHSHVYWYRQLPEEGLKFMVYLQKENIIDESGMPKERFSAEFPKEGPSILRIQQVVRGDSAAYFCASSPGQGDYGYTFGSGTRLTVV.

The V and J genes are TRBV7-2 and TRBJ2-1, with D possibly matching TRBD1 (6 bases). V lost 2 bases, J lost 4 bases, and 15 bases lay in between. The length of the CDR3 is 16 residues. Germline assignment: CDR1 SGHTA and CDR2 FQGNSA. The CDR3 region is CASSLWLGRGYNEQFF. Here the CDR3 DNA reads TGTGCCAGCAGCTTATGGCTAGGCAGGGGATACAATGAGCAGTTCTTC. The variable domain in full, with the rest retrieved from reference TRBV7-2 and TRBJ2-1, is GAGVSQSPSNKVTEKGKDVELRCDPISGHTALYWYRQSLGQGLEFLIYFQGNSAPDKSGLPSDRFSAERTGGSVSTLTIQRTQQEDSAVYLCASSLWLGRGYNEQFFGPGTRLTVL.

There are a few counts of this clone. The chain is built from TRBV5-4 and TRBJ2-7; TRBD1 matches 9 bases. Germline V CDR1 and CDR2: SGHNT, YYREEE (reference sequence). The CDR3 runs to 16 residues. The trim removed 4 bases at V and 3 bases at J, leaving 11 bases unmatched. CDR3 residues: CASSLDGTGSRYEQYF. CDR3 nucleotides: TGTGCCAGCAGCCTGGATGGGACAGGGTCCCGCTACGAGCAGTACTTC.

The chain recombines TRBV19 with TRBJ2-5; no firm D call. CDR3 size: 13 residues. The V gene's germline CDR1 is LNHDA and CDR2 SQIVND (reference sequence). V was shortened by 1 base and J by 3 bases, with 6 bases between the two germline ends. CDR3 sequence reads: CASSIGQEETQYF. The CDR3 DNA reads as TGTGCCAGTAGTATAGGCCAGGAAGAGACCCAGTACTTC.

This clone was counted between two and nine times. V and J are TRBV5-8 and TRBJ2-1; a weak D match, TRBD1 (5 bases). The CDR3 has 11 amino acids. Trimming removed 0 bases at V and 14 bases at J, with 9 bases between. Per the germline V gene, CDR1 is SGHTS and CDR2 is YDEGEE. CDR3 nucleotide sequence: TGTGCCAGCAGCTTGGACAGGTTGGAGTTCTTC. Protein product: CASSLDRLEFF.

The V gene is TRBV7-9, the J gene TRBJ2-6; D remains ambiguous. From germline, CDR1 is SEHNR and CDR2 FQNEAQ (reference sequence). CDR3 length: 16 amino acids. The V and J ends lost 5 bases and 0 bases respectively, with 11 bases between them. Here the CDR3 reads CASSATQLSGANVLTF. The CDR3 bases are TGTGCCAGCAGCGCGACTCAACTCTCTGGGGCCAACGTCCTGACTTTC.

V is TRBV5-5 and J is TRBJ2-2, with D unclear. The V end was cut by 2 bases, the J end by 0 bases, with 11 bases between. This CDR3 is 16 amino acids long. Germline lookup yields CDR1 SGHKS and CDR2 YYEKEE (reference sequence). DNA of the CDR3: TGTGCCAGCAGCTTTCACGGGCCCGCGAACACCGGGGAGCTGTTTTTT. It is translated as CASSFHGPANTGELFF.

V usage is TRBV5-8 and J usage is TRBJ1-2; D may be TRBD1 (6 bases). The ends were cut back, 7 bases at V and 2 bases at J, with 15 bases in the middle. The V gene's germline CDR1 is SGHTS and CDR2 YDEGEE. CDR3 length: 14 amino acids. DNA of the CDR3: TGTGCCAGCGGGGCGTGGGGGGCGAACTATGGCTACACCTTC. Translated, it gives CASGAWGANYGYTF.

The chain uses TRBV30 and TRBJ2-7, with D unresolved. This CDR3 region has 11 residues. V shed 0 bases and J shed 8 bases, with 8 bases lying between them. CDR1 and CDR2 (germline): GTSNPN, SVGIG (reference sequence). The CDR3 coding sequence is TGTGCCTGGAGTGTAACTGATAAGCAGTACTTC. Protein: CAWSVTDKQYF.